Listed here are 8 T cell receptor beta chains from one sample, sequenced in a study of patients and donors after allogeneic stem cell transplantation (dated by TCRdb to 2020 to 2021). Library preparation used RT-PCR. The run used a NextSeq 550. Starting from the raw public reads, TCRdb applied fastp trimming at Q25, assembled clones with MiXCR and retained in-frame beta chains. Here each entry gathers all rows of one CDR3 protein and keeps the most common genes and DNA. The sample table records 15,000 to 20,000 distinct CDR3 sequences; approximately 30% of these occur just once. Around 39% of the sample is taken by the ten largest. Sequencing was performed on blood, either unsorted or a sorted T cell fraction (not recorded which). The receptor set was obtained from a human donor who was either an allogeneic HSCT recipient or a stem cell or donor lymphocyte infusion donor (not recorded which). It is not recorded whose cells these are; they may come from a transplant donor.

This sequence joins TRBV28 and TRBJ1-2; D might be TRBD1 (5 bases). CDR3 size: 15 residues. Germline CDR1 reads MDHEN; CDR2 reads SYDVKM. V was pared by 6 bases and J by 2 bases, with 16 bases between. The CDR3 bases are TGTGCCAGCAGGTCCATGCTCGGGGGGAACTATGGCTACACCTTC. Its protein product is CASRSMLGGNYGYTF.

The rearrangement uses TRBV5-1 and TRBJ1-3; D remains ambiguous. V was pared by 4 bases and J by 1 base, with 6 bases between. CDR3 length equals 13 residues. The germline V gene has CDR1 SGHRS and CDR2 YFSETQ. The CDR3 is CASSEGSGNTIYF. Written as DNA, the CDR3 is TGCGCCAGCAGCGAGGGATCTGGAAACACCATATATTTT.

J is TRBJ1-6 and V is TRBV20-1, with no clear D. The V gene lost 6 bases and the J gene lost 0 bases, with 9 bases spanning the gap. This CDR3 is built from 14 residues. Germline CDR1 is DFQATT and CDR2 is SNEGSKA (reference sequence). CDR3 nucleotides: TGCAGTGCCGAGGCGATCTCCTATAATTCACCCCTCCACTTT. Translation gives CSAEAISYNSPLHF.

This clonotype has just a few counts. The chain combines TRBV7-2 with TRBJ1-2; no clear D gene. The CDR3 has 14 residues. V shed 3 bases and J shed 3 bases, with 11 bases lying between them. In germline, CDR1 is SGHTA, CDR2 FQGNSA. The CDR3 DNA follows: TGTGCCAGCAGCTTCCCCGGGTCGGACTATGGCTACACCTTC. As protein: CASSFPGSDYGYTF.

CDR3 residues: CASSQQEGPYEQYF. The CDR3 nucleotides read TGTGCCAGCTCACAACAGGAGGGACCCTACGAGCAGTACTTC. This rearrangement joins TRBV18 to TRBJ2-7; the D gene is possibly TRBD2 (6 bases). There are 14 residues in the CDR3. V was pared by 4 bases and J by 2 bases, with 12 bases between. Per germline, CDR1 KGHSH and CDR2 LQKENI.

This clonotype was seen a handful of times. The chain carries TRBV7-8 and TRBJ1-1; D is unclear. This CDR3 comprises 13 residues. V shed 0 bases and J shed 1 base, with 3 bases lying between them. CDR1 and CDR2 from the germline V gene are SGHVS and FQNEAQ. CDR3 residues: CASSLARNTEAFF. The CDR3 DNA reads TGTGCCAGCAGCTTAGCGCGGAACACTGAAGCTTTCTTT.

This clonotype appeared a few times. CDR3 in amino acids: CASRSYMNTEAFF. The CDR3 DNA sequence: TGTGCCAGCCGGAGTTACATGAACACTGAAGCTTTCTTT. The chain links TRBV2 to TRBJ1-1; D remains unclear. Germline V gene lookup returns CDR1 SNHLY and CDR2 FYNNEI. Trimming took 8 bases from V and 0 from J, leaving 10 bases between them. This CDR3 is 13 amino acids long.

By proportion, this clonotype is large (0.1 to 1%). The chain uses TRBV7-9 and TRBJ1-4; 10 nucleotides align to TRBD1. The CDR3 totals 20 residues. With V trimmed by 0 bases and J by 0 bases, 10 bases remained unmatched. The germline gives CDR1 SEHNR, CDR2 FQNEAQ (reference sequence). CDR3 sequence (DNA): TGTGCCAGCAGCTTAGCAGAGGGGACAGGGGAATTTACAACTAATGAAAAACTGTTTTTT. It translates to CASSLAEGTGEFTTNEKLFF.